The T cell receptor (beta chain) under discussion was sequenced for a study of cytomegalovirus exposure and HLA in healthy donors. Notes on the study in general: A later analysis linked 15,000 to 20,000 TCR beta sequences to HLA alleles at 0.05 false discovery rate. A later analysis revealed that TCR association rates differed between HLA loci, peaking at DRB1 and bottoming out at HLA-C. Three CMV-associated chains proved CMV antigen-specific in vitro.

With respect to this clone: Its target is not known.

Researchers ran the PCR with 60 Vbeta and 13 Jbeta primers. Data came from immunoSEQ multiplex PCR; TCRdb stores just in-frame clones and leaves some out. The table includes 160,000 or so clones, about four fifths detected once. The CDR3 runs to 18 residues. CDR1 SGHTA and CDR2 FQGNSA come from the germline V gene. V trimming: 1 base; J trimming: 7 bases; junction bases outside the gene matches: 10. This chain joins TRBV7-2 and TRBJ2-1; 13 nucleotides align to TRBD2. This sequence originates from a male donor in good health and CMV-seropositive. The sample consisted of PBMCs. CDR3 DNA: TGTGCCAGCAGCTTAGAACTAGCGGGGGGGCCATCGGGGAATGAGCAGTTCTTC. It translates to CASSLELAGGPSGNEQFF.